This T cell receptor beta chain was captured in a study of blood T cell repertoires in COVID-19. Overall study context: Sites in the United States, Italy and Spain provided acute and convalescent COVID-19 samples.

The data were produced by immunoSEQ multiplex PCR, yet TCRdb's version contains in-frame clones alone and is incomplete. The sample contains more than 300,000 clones, 88% of which appear only once. V lost 7 bases and J lost 4; bases outside the gene matches: 4. The V gene's germline CDR1 is SQVTM and CDR2 ANQGSEA. The CDR3 length is 11 residues. This clone was recorded only once. This sequence joins TRBV29-1 and TRBJ2-7, with 7 bases identical to TRBD1. Source material: peripheral blood. This TCR derives from a woman aged 70-85 years with COVID-19, enrolled during active disease. The CDR3 spells CSAGQLYEQYF. The CDR3 DNA sequence: TGCAGCGCGGGACAGCTATACGAGCAGTACTTC.